Below, one T cell receptor (beta chain) is given with its context. No antigen is known for it. It has no much larger one-base neighbor in the sample; base qualities were not kept. This sample was taken from a study of cytomegalovirus exposure and HLA in healthy donors (dated by TCRdb to the late 2010s). Study-wide context: An earlier analysis of 587 of the donors reported 276 Gb of sequence data and roughly 110 million unique TCR beta sequences from 150 million to 200 million T cells. About 320 gigabases of sequencing data and tens of millions of unique TCR sequences were included in an early release covering several hundred HLA-typed donors. Among the roughly 400 genotyped donors, approximately 81% belonged to the genetic ancestry cluster associated with self-reported Caucasian donors. The aim of the study was to test whether cataloging public T cell receptors could identify signatures of past pathogen exposure. Using immunosequencing, the study profiled T cell repertoires from 500 to 800 subjects and related those repertoires to cytomegalovirus serostatus. Along with the roughly 700-subject first cohort, a separate validation cohort of some 130 different subjects was used. To predict cytomegalovirus infection status, the study combined high-throughput TCR immunosequencing, statistical association of individual TCRs with disease status, and machine learning. In a later analysis, previously published TCR beta repertoires from about 670 donors were re-analyzed and high-resolution HLA genotyping was added so that TCR occurrence patterns could be studied. Rather than drawing on any new phenotypic data, the later analysis identified candidate immune exposures from TCR beta sequences and the way those sequences occurred across donors. In an earlier analysis of 500 to 650 of the donors, high-throughput TCR beta sequencing was used to judge whether each TCR beta V gene segment behaved as functional or pseudogenic. Donor age, sex, ethnicity and CMV serostatus were compiled alongside the repertoire data. A later genetic analysis used genome-wide SNP genotypes for about 60% of the roughly 700 donors, treating that subset as a discovery cohort. All discovery cohort repertoires had been generated on a single sequencing platform. Class I and class II HLA loci were covered by the typing at four-digit resolution. The number of donors typed differed by locus, with about 629-630 for A, B, C, DRB1 and DQB1, around 500 for DQA1, nearly 610 for DPA1, and some 440 for DPB1. Four or five DR-DQ haplotypes were treated as single units for association and clustering because of strong linkage in the cohort. Among 300 to 450 genotyped donors of the cohort, an average of approximately 230,000 unique TCR beta nucleotide sequences were sequenced per donor, roughly 18% of them non-productive.

The cohort was made up of 650 to 700 healthy bone marrow donors. All cohort members were sampled while nominally healthy, although unrecorded immune exposures were likely present. The donor was CMV seropositive and belonged to the group of more than 250 seropositive cohort members. Every donor gave a peripheral blood sample, and the peripheral blood mononuclear cells from that sample were used for TCR beta sequencing. The Qiagen DNeasy Blood Extraction Kit was used to extract genomic DNA from the blood cell samples. The CDR3, cysteine through phenylalanine, is 16 amino acids long. The sequence is cut down to CDR3 DNA, 48 bases in frame from base 1. V loses 0 bases of germline sequence and J loses 2 bases, and the interval between the two ends is 14 bases. The germline V gene specifies MNHEY as CDR1 and SVGAGI as CDR2. The study at large found these results: A group of highly shared sequence variants was considered likely to be a technical artifact of the sequencing pipeline. According to the authors, the approach could potentially be generalized to other disease states and immunological phenotypes. In a later genetic analysis, fewer N-insertions in productive TCRs were reported among donors in an Asian-associated ancestry cluster than the approximately 630-donor mean. In both the original and validation cohorts, the classifier was reported to diagnose cytomegalovirus status with high specificity and sensitivity. In a later analysis, TCR association rates were found to vary across HLA loci, with the most associated TCRs seen for DRB1 alleles and the fewest for HLA-C alleles. In vitro tests confirmed that a few of the cytomegalovirus-associated TCR beta chains recognize cytomegalovirus antigens. In the study, approximately 150 TCR beta chains were listed as associated with cytomegalovirus. The earlier analysis of around 600 of the donors excluded roughly 17 rarely observed V segments, including chromosome 9 orphons, because counts were too low. Assigning TCR associations to individual alleles was difficult when HLA alleles, especially DR and DQ, strongly co-occurred. For the cohort, immune exposure information was limited to CMV serostatus. Linkage disequilibrium might explain the correlated functional status among segregating V segments, but an unknown experimental factor could not be ruled out. In a later genetic analysis, a missense DCLRE1C variant was associated with V-gene and J-gene trimming of TCR beta chains, and the association was replicated in an independent cohort. A later analysis found that HLA-associated TCR beta chains were more clonally expanded and had lower generation probabilities than equally common non-associated chains. Only TCR beta chains were sequenced in this cohort, and the absence of alpha or paired-chain data limited detectable features. A further reported finding was that TCR beta sequences accurately predicted the HLA-A and HLA-B alleles for most subjects in the first cohort. In an earlier analysis of fewer than 750 of the donors, most TCR beta V segments were observed in productive rearrangements about 87% or about 30% of the time, broadly matching IMGT annotations. HLA typing was unavailable for some donors at each locus, so association tests used only the typed subset. Most CMV-associated TCR beta chains appeared to be HLA-restricted in a later analysis, and the HLA associations seemed to be driven largely by CMV exposure. A later analysis reported that several top co-occurrence clusters appeared linked to parvovirus B19, influenza, CMV and Epstein-Barr virus. Specific HLA alleles were associated with 15,000 to 20,000 TCR beta sequences at a false discovery rate of 0.05 in a later analysis. Across donors, most TCR sequences were observed very rarely, whereas some public TCRs were present in many individuals. Some IMGT-functional V segments, including TRBV6-2 and TRBV6-3, could not be distinguished by the 87-base-pair reads and were therefore excluded. The presence/absence analyses assumed that sequencing depth was roughly uniform across donors, and that assumption may not be true.

Libraries came from the immunoSEQ multiplex PCR assay. For the multiplex PCR, a mixture combining 60 forward primers for TCR Vbeta segments and 13 reverse primers for TCR Jbeta segments was used. A multiplex PCR assay on genomic DNA amplified the CDR3 region of rearranged TCR beta genes. The amplified TCR beta libraries were sequenced on the Illumina HiSeq System as 87-base-pair reads. The study's processing was this. Across the 500 to 850 repertoires, a later analysis counted 80 million or so unique TCR beta chains, around 11 million of which were shared by at least two donors. Raw reads were error-corrected and collapsed into unique sequences by a nearest-neighbor algorithm in which closely related sequences were merged to remove PCR and sequencing errors. CDR3 sequences were aligned to IMGT reference sequences to assign V, D and J gene segments. Each retained sequence needed at least a six-nucleotide match to both a V gene segment and a J gene segment. A rearrangement was called productive if the CDR3 had no stop codons and remained in frame with V and J, and every other rearrangement was called non-productive. CDR3 was defined by IMGT convention, running from the second conserved V-encoded cysteine to the conserved J-encoded phenylalanine. The earlier analysis of approximately 590 of the donors excluded any sequence lacking an unambiguous match to a single V gene segment. An earlier analysis of 500 to 700 of the donors classified V segments as functional when productive rearrangements were above 56.7% and as segregating when the standard deviation between donors was above 5%. To diagnose cytomegalovirus status from the catalog of TCR beta chain sequences, a statistical classification framework was built. A later analysis assigned V and J genes by comparing TCR nucleotide sequences with IMGT/GENE-DB human TR gene sequences. In a later analysis, CDR3 sequences and most-parsimonious VDJ recombination scenarios were assigned using the TCRdist pipeline. In a later analysis, each TCR beta chain was defined by its CDR3 amino acid sequence together with its V-gene family, and reads lacking a unique V-gene family were excluded. To address suspected cross-contamination and a sequencing artifact, a later analysis removed 592 highly shared, low-generation-probability nucleotide sequences. A later analysis calculated a clonal expansion index for each public chain from normalized within-repertoire ranks of inferred template counts. A later analysis computed generation probabilities with a VDJ recombination model fitted to out-of-frame rearrangements, and checked the results against IGoR. In a later analysis, TCR-TCR, TCR-HLA and TCR-CMV co-occurrence was scored with hypergeometric tests, and a repertoire-size bias correction was applied to TCR pairs. A later analysis estimated false discovery rates by permuting HLA or CMV assignments 20 times. In a later analysis, co-occurring TCRs were grouped with DBSCAN, and TCRdist sequence similarity was added when clustering was performed within HLA-allele-positive subsets. For co-occurrence clustering, repertoires with fewer than 30,000 or more than 120,000 public chains were excluded, along with roughly five repertoires with anomalous nucleotide sharing. TCRdb mirrors the immuneACCESS table, restricted to in-frame sequences. Some clones are absent from its copies; in checked studies, under half trace to an unresolved V gene, and the reason for the others is unknown. That table supplies the V and J calls and clone size; D and trimming were determined from the DNA. For this sample the table gives about 160,000 clones, of which 80% were detected only once. The biggest ten clones account for 6.3% of the sample.

Sequencing input: PBMCs. This sequence was found in a male donor in good health and CMV-seropositive. The sequence links TRBV6-5 to TRBJ2-7; TRBD2 is possibly the D segment (6 matching bases). The base sequence is TGTGCCAGCAGTTACTCGATGGGGGGTGCTACCTACGAGCAGTACTTC. It is translated as CASSYSMGGATYEQYF.